These 11 T cell receptor beta chains share one sample of origin, sequenced in a study of OX40 agonist ivuxolimab in advanced cancers. Some clones are missing from TCRdb's copy, which holds only in-frame ones; the method was immunoSEQ multiplex PCR. The repertoire holds around 68,000 clones, approximately 84% seen once, with roughly 16% in the top ten. Here the sequenced sample was CD4+ or CD8+ T cells sorted from blood, taken in a trial of the OX40 agonist ivuxolimab. These receptors originate from an adult with an advanced solid tumor such as melanoma, head and neck, liver or kidney cancer.

This clone has just a few counts. The chain couples TRBV4-1 to TRBJ2-6, with 10 bases aligning to TRBD1. The CDR3 consists of 20 residues. Germline assignment: CDR1 MGHRA and CDR2 YSYEKL. Trimming cost V 0 bases and J 0 bases; bases outside gene matches: 8. The CDR3 here is CASSQDIRTGGLSGANVLTF. The CDR3 DNA reads TGCGCCAGCAGCCAAGATATCCGGACAGGGGGTCTCTCTGGGGCCAACGTCCTGACTTTC.

The rearrangement links TRBV6-4 to TRBJ1-6, with D unclear. CDR1 MRHNA and CDR2 SNTAGT come from the germline V gene. The length of the CDR3 is 14 residues. The V end was cut by 0 bases, the J end by 5 bases, with 5 bases between. The DNA of the CDR3 is TGTGCCAGCAGTGACTCCAGGAATAATTCACCCCTCCACTTT. Translation gives CASSDSRNNSPLHF.

This clone was counted once. The CDR3: CSVEGQGYTGELFF. The CDR3 nucleotides are TGCAGCGTTGAAGGACAGGGGTACACCGGGGAGCTGTTTTTT. The chain links TRBV29-1 to TRBJ2-2, with 8 bases aligning to TRBD1. The CDR3 contains 14 residues. The J segment lost 3 bases and the V segment lost 1 base, leaving 1 base of the junction unmatched. CDR1 and CDR2 from the germline V gene are SQVTM and ANQGSEA.

The chain uses TRBV7-6 and TRBJ2-5; D is unresolved. V was clipped by 1 base and J by 5 bases, with 5 bases between them. CDR1 and CDR2 from the germline V gene are SGHVS and FNYEAQ. The CDR3 length is 12 residues. CDR3 sequence: CASSLGLETQYF. The DNA for the CDR3 is TGTGCCAGCAGCTTAGGTTTGGAGACCCAGTACTTC.

This clone was counted between two and nine times. The chain employs TRBV5-6 and TRBJ2-5; no clear D. Per the germline V gene, CDR1 is SGHDT and CDR2 is YYEEEE. This CDR3 comprises 15 residues. V lost 1 base and J lost 5, with 15 bases in between. In nucleotides, the CDR3 is TGTGCCAGCAGCTTGATTGTGGTGCCTGGGGAGACCCAGTACTTC. It translates to CASSLIVVPGETQYF.

This chain links TRBV6-5 with TRBJ2-1; D unclear. CDR1 is MNHEY, CDR2 SVGAGI, per germline. V was shortened by 7 bases and J by 16 bases, with 23 bases between the two germline ends. CDR3 length: 13 amino acids. DNA of the CDR3: TGTGCCAGCAAGGTTAAAGCAGAATCCTACGTCTTCTTC. It specifies CASKVKAESYVFF.

This clone ranks as medium-sized. The chain joins TRBV10-3 to TRBJ2-7; TRBD2 agrees at 7 bases. The CDR3 covers 16 residues. Trimming cost V 1 base and J 7 bases; bases outside gene matches: 13. CDR1 and CDR2 from the germline V gene are ENHRY and SYGVKD. CDR3 nucleotides: TGTGCCATCAGTGAGTTAGGGTCCCCTTCGGGAGGAGAGCAGTACTTC. Its protein product is CAISELGSPSGGEQYF.

The gene calls are TRBV19 and TRBJ2-2; no reliable D call. The length of the CDR3 is 12 residues. The V and J ends lost 4 bases and 6 bases respectively, with 6 bases between them. Germline loops: CDR1 LNHDA, CDR2 SQIVND (reference sequence). The CDR3 here is CASSTRAGELFF. In nucleotides, the CDR3 is TGTGCCAGTAGTACCCGAGCCGGGGAGCTGTTTTTT. The entire variable domain, with the rest obtained from reference TRBV19 and TRBJ2-2, is as follows: DGGITQSPKYLFRKEGQNVTLSCEQNLNHDAMYWYRQDPGQGLRLIYYSQIVNDFQKGDIAEGYSVSREKKESFPLTVTSAQKNPTAFYLCASSTRAGELFFGEGSRLTVL.

This sequence joins TRBV11-2 and TRBJ1-2; maybe TRBD1 (6 bases). Germline-derived CDR1 and CDR2 are SGHAT and FQNNGV. Trimming cost V 7 bases and J 2 bases, with 14 bases left between them. The CDR3 covers 14 residues. CDR3 DNA sequence: TGTGCCAGCACCCCTCGGGACATAAACTATGGCTACACCTTC. It encodes CASTPRDINYGYTF.

This clone was counted once. J is TRBJ2-1 and V is TRBV6-6; tentative D call: TRBD2 (5 bases). This CDR3 contains 12 residues. V was cut by 3 bases and J by 9 bases, with 9 bases left in between. Germline CDR1 MNHNY, CDR2 SVGAGI (reference sequence). The DNA for the CDR3 is TGTGCCAGCAGTTATCCAGAGGGTGAGCAGTTCTTC. Its protein is CASSYPEGEQFF.

This clone was recorded once. The rearrangement uses TRBV18 and TRBJ2-1; D is unresolved. Trimming took 5 bases from V and 10 from J, leaving 6 bases between them. The CDR3 is 10 residues long. CDR1 is KGHSH, CDR2 LQKENI, per germline. In nucleotides, the CDR3 is TGTGCCAGCTCAGGACCGGAGCAGTTCTTC. It codes for CASSGPEQFF.